These T cell receptor beta chains were read from a single sample in a study of cytomegalovirus exposure and HLA in healthy donors. The method was immunoSEQ multiplex PCR; TCRdb's version includes in-frame clones alone and lacks a portion of them. The profile covers some 180,000 clones, with 87% appearing a single time and approximately 1.1% taken by the ten largest. Sequenced: PBMCs. All receptors derive from a boy aged 2-15 years in good health and CMV-seronegative. Both conserved end residues are part of each CDR3. Each record gives: V gene, J gene, CDR3 length, clone size, D gene, CDR3 protein, CDR3 DNA. The D gene is left open where the match is weak. Clone sizes are given selectively: once, few, many, or a class where the clone is expanded.

TRBV28	TRBJ1-3	13	-	-	CASSFSSGNTIYF	TGTGCCAGCAGTTTTAGTTCTGGAAACACCATATATTTT
TRBV28	TRBJ1-2	11	-	-	CGARGISGYTF	TGTGGGGCCAGGGGTATCAGTGGCTACACCTTC
TRBV6-6	TRBJ2-5	12	-	-	CASSYPKGAQYF	TGTGCCAGCAGTTACCCCAAAGGGGCCCAGTACTTC
TRBV16	TRBJ1-5	12	-	-	CASSQSRQPQHF	TGTGCCAGCAGCCAATCGCGCCAGCCCCAGCATTTT
TRBV28	TRBJ2-6	15	-	-	CASSFLESGANVLTF	TGTGCCAGCAGTTTTTTAGAGTCTGGGGCCAACGTCCTGACTTTC
TRBV6-1	TRBJ1-6	18	-	-	CASSEPRGGLPYNSPLHF	TGTGCCAGCAGTGAACCCCGGGGGGGTCTGCCTTATAATTCACCCCTCCACTTT
TRBV18	TRBJ1-3	16	-	-	CASSPVRGSSGNTIYF	TGTGCCAGCTCACCGGTTAGGGGGAGCTCTGGAAACACCATATATTTT
TRBV7-3	TRBJ2-5	14	-	-	CASSLSGLQETQYF	TGTGCCAGCAGCTTATCCGGACTCCAAGAGACCCAGTACTTC
TRBV5-1	TRBJ2-1	14	-	-	CASSLDYLVYEQFF	TGCGCCAGCAGCTTGGACTACCTAGTCTATGAGCAGTTCTTC
TRBV7-8	TRBJ2-1	15	-	TRBD2	CASSLSGGAYNEQFF	TGTGCCAGCAGCCTTAGCGGGGGGGCCTACAATGAGCAGTTCTTC
TRBV6-1	TRBJ2-5	15	once	-	CASSPARLTQETQYF	TGTGCCAGCAGCCCAGCACGACTAACCCAAGAGACCCAGTACTTC
TRBV6-4	TRBJ1-1	13	-	-	CASSLDTNTEAFF	TGTGCCAGCAGTCTCGACACTAACACTGAAGCTTTCTTT
TRBV27	TRBJ1-2	14	-	-	CASSWDQGQAGYTF	TGTGCCAGCAGTTGGGACCAGGGGCAGGCTGGCTACACCTTC
TRBV7-9	TRBJ2-3	14	-	TRBD2	CASSFPGGERPQYF	TGTGCCAGCAGCTTTCCCGGGGGGGAGAGGCCGCAGTATTTT
TRBV5-6	TRBJ2-7	13	few	TRBD2	CASSSGGRGEQYF	TGTGCCAGCAGCTCTGGCGGGAGGGGAGAGCAGTACTTC
TRBV7-3	TRBJ2-3	15	-	-	CASSFSGLPTDTQYF	TGTGCCAGCAGCTTCTCAGGGCTACCCACAGATACGCAGTATTTT
TRBV13	TRBJ1-3	14	few	-	CASSLGVVGNTIYF	TGTGCCAGCAGCCTAGGGGTAGTTGGAAACACCATATATTTT
TRBV29-1	TRBJ1-1	14	-	TRBD1	CSVDLDRGNTEAFF	TGCAGCGTTGACCTCGACAGGGGGAACACTGAAGCTTTCTTT
TRBV27	TRBJ2-7	17	-	-	CASRGGRGFISSYEQYF	TGTGCCAGCAGGGGCGGCAGGGGTTTTATTAGCTCCTACGAGCAGTACTTC
TRBV9	TRBJ2-1	16	-	TRBD1	CASSADLGTGGNEQFF	TGTGCCAGCAGCGCCGACCTCGGGACAGGGGGCAATGAGCAGTTCTTC
TRBV5-1	TRBJ2-3	11	-	-	CASSSADTQYF	TGCGCCAGCAGCTCCGCAGATACGCAGTATTTT
TRBV15	TRBJ2-7	14	-	-	CATSRENRDYEQYF	TGTGCCACCAGCAGAGAGAACAGAGACTACGAGCAGTACTTC